A single sample is the source of the 14 T cell receptor beta chains below, sequenced in a study of identical twins. TCRdb analysed the 5' RACE reads with MiXCR anew, one entry per CDR3 protein. The table lists 500,000 or so distinct CDR3 sequences, 13% to 15% of them singletons. These data are also associated with another study on yellow fever vaccine responses in identical twins.

The material sequenced was CD4+ T cells sorted from blood. Receptors were obtained from a woman aged 18 to 35 in good health.

The rearrangement links TRBV21-1 to TRBJ2-7; TRBD2 is taken as the D call from the table, unchecked against the DNA. TRBV21-1 is termed a pseudogene. The CDR3 sequence is 16 residues long. This CDR3 reads CASSKGKGPTAYEQYF. CDR3 nucleotide sequence: TGTGCCAGCAGCAAAGGAAAGGGGCCCACGGCCTACGAGCAGTACTTC.

In its sample, this clonotype was seen a few times. This chain uses TRBV7-2 with TRBJ2-7, with D possibly TRBD2 on 5 matching bases. The CDR3 covers 14 residues. Germline CDR1 reads SGHTA; CDR2 reads FQGNSA. The ends were cut back, 5 bases at V and 2 bases at J, with 13 bases in the middle. The CDR3 sequence: CASSPSPGTYEQYF. The CDR3 region has the DNA TGTGCCAGCAGCCCGTCACCGGGGACCTACGAGCAGTACTTC.

This clonotype was recorded many times. V gene TRBV12-3 or TRBV12-4 combines with J gene TRBJ1-6, with 8 bases identical to TRBD1. CDR3 length equals 14 residues. Trimming at V came to 5 bases and at J to 7 bases, leaving 4 bases not matched to a gene. Here the CDR3 reads CASSPDRGNSPLHF. CDR3 sequence (DNA): TGTGCCAGCAGTCCCGACAGGGGAAATTCACCCCTCCACTTT.

The V and J genes are TRBV15 and TRBJ1-1; D is undetermined. CDR1 and CDR2 from the germline V gene are LNHNV and YYDKDF (reference sequence). The CDR3 loop spans 13 amino acids. The germline V and J ends were trimmed by 0 bases and 7 bases, with 9 bases remaining between them. The CDR3 loop is CATSRDRKVEAFF. The CDR3 nucleotides read TGTGCCACCAGCAGAGACAGGAAGGTTGAAGCTTTCTTT.

This clonotype occurred a few times. The chain is built from TRBV4-3 and TRBJ1-2; 8 bases align to TRBD1. The germline V gene encodes CDR1 LGHNA and CDR2 YSLEER. The CDR3 totals 14 residues. The junction had 7 bases not matched to a gene; V was cut back by 4 bases and J by 6 bases. The CDR3 coding sequence is TGCGCCAGCAGCCCAGGACAGGGTAGCAATGGCTACACCTTC. It yields the protein CASSPGQGSNGYTF.

The gene calls are TRBV19 and TRBJ2-1; 12 bases match TRBD2. V lost 6 bases to trimming and J lost 5 bases; unmatched junction nucleotides: 8. The CDR3 consists of 16 residues. Per germline, CDR1 LNHDA and CDR2 SQIVND (reference sequence). DNA of the CDR3: TGTGCCAGTAGGAGATTGGGACTAGCGGGTAACAATGAGCAGTTCTTC. It specifies CASRRLGLAGNNEQFF.

Only a few counts were recorded for this clonotype. J is TRBJ2-3 and V is TRBV6-1; 8 bases line up with TRBD2. The germline CDR1 and CDR2 sequences are MNHNS and SASEGT. V trimming: 6 bases; J trimming: 1 base; junction bases outside the gene matches: 3. The CDR3 loop spans 14 amino acids. CDR3: CASSMTSGTDTQYF. The CDR3 DNA reads TGTGCCAGCAGCATGACTAGCGGCACAGATACGCAGTATTTT.

A few counts support this clonotype. The chain couples TRBV6-2 or TRBV6-3 to TRBJ2-6, with unresolved D. Trimming left V 8 bases short and J 2 bases short, with 19 bases between. The germline gives CDR1 MNHEY, CDR2 SVGEGT. The CDR3 extends over 17 amino acids. In DNA, the CDR3 is TGTGCCAGCTCGGACCGATCGGCAACCCCTGGGGCCAACGTCCTGACTTTC. It codes for CASSDRSATPGANVLTF.

This clonotype was seen many times. This rearrangement joins TRBV29-1 to TRBJ1-2; 11 bases line up with TRBD1. The CDR3 spans 11 residues. J gave up 14 bases and V 3 bases, and 5 bases lay outside the gene matches. Germline values: CDR1 SQVTM, CDR2 ANQGSEA. The CDR3 loop reads CSVDSGQGETF. The CDR3 bases are TGCAGCGTTGATTCGGGACAGGGGGAAACCTTC.

This sequence joins TRBV20-1 and TRBJ2-3; D may be TRBD2 (6 bases). Germline V CDR1 and CDR2: DFQATT, SNEGSKA (reference sequence). The CDR3 totals 12 residues. The CDR3 loop reads CGSSGTTDTQYF. The CDR3 DNA is TGCGGTAGTAGCGGAACCACAGATACGCAGTATTTT.

This clonotype has just a few counts. The V and J genes are TRBV2 and TRBJ2-5; D is ambiguous. The CDR3 length is 13 residues. The germline gives CDR1 SNHLY, CDR2 FYNNEI. The V end was cut by 0 bases, the J end by 14 bases, with 16 bases between. Here the CDR3 DNA reads TGTGCCAGCAGTGAAGCCCCTTCGCCAGTCCCTTACTTC. It translates to CASSEAPSPVPYF.

The table lists this clonotype with a few counts. At one end the junction does not follow the germline gene, possibly because of a read error. This chain joins TRBV25-1 and TRBJ2-7; TRBD1 agrees at 8 bases. The CDR3 length is 15 residues. Germline V gene sequence: CDR1 MGHDK, CDR2 SYGVNS. This CDR3 reads CASRESGTGTYEQYF. In DNA form, the CDR3 reads TGTGCCAGCAGAGAATCCGGGACAGGAACCTACGAGCAGTACTTC.

The V gene is TRBV5-1, the J gene TRBJ2-7, with 8 bases lining up with TRBD2. The germline V gene has CDR1 SGHRS and CDR2 YFSETQ. The CDR3 has 15 amino acids. After removal of 4 bases from V and 2 bases from J, the junction contained 8 bases not matched to a gene. The CDR3 sequence: CASSPGTSLTYEQYF. DNA of the CDR3: TGCGCCAGCAGCCCTGGGACTAGTCTAACCTACGAGCAGTACTTC.

This clonotype occurred a few times. V is TRBV5-4 and J is TRBJ2-1; D unresolved. CDR1 SGHNT and CDR2 YYREEE come from the germline V gene (reference sequence). The CDR3 totals 15 residues. Trimming stripped 4 bases from V and 0 bases from J, with 11 bases between. The CDR3 here is CASSRTIGSYNEQFF. The CDR3 DNA reads as TGTGCCAGCAGCCGCACCATAGGCTCCTACAATGAGCAGTTCTTC.